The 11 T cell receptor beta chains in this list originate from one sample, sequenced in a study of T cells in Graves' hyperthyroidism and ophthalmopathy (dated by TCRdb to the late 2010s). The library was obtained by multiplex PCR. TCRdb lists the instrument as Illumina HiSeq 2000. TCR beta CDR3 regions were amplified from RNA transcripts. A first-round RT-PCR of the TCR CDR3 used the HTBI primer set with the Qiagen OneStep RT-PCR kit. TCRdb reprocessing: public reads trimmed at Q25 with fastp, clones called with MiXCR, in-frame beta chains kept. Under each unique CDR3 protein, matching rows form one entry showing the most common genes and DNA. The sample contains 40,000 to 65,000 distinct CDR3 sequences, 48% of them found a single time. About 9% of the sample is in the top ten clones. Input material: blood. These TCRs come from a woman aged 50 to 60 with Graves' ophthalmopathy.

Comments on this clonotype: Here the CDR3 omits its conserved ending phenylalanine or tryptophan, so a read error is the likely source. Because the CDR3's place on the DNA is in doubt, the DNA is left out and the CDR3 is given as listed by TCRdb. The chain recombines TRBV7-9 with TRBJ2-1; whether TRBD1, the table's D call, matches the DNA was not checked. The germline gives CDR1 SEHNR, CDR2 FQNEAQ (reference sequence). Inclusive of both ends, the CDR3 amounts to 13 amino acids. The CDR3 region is CASSSGGYNEQLS.

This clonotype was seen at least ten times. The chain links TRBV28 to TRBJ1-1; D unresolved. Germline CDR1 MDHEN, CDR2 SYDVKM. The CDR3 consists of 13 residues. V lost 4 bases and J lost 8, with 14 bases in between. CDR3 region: CASSSVPRWEAFF. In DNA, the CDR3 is TGTGCCAGCAGTTCCGTCCCTAGGTGGGAAGCTTTCTTT.

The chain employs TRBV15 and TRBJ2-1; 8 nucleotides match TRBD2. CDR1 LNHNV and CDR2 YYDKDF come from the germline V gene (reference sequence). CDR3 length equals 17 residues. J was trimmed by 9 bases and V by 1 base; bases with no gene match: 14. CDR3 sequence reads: CATSRGISGTSYVEQFF. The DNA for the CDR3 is TGTGCCACCAGCAGAGGGATTAGCGGGACGTCCTACGTTGAGCAGTTCTTC.

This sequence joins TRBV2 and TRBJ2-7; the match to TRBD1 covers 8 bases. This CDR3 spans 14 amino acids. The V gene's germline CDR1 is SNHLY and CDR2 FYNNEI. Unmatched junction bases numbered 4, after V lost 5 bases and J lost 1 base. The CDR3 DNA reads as TGTGCCAGCAGTCTGGACAGGGAATCCTACGAGCAGTACTTC. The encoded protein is CASSLDRESYEQYF. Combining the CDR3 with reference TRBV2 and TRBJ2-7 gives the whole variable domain EPEVTQTPSHQVTQMGQEVILRCVPISNHLYFYWYRQILGQKVEFLVSFYNNEISEKSEIFDDQFSVERPDGSNFTLKIRSTKLEDSAMYFCASSLDRESYEQYFGPGTRLTVT.

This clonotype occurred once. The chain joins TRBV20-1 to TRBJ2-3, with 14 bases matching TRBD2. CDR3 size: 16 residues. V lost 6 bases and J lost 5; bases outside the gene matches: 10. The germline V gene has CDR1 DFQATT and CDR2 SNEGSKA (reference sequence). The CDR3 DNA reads TGCAGTGCCCGCGGACTAGCGGGGGGCCGGGGAGATACGCAGTATTTT. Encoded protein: CSARGLAGGRGDTQYF.

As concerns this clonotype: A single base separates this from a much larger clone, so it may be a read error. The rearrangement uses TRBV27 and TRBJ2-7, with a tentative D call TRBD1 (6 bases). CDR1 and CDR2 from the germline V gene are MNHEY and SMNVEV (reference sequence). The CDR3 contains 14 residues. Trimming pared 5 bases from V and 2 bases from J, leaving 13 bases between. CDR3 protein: CASSRTVPTYEQYF. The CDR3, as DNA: TGTGCCAGCAGTAGGACAGTCCCTACCTACGAGCAGTACTTC.

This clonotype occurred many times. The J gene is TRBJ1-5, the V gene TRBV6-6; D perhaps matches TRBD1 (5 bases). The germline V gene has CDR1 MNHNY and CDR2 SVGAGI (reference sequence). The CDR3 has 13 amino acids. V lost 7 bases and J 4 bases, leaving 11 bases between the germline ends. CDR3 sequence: CASTRGGNQPQHF. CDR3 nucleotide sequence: TGTGCCAGCACCCGGGGGGGGAATCAGCCCCAGCATTTT.

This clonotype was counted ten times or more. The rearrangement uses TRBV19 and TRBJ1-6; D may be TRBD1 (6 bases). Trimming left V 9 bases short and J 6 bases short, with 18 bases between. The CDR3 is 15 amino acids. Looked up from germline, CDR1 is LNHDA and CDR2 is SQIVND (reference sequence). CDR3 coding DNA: TGTGCCAGCCAAAAGGCAGGGGATATTAATTCACCCCTCCACTTT. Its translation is CASQKAGDINSPLHF.

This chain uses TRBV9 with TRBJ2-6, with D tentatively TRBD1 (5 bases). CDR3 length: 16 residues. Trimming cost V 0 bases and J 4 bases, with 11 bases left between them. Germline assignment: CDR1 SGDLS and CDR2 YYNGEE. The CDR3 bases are TGTGCCAGCAGCGTAGGGCCAGGGCTCGGGGCCAACGTCCTGACTTTC. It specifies CASSVGPGLGANVLTF. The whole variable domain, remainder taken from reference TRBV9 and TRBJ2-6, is DSGVTQTPKHLITATGQRVTLRCSPRSGDLSVYWYQQSLDQGLQFLIQYYNGEERAKGNILERFSAQQFPDLHSELNLSSLELGDSALYFCASSVGPGLGANVLTFGAGSRLTVL.

CDR3 in DNA: TGTGCCAGCGCCCTGTCGGGGGGCTCGGATACGCAGTATTTT. Translating it yields CASALSGGSDTQYF. V is TRBV2 and J is TRBJ2-3; possible D gene TRBD2, 7 bases. Germline CDR1 and CDR2: SNHLY and FYNNEI. Trimming took off 8 bases at V and 6 bases at J, with 18 bases between the two ends. The CDR3 contains 14 residues.

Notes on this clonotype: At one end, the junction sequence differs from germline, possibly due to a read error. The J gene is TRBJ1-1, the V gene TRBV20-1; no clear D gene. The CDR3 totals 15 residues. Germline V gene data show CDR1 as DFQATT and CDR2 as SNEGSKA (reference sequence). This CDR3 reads CSASAGLAGNTEAFF. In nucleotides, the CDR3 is TGCAGTGCTAGCGCGGGGTTAGCGGGAAACACGGAAGCTTTCTTT.